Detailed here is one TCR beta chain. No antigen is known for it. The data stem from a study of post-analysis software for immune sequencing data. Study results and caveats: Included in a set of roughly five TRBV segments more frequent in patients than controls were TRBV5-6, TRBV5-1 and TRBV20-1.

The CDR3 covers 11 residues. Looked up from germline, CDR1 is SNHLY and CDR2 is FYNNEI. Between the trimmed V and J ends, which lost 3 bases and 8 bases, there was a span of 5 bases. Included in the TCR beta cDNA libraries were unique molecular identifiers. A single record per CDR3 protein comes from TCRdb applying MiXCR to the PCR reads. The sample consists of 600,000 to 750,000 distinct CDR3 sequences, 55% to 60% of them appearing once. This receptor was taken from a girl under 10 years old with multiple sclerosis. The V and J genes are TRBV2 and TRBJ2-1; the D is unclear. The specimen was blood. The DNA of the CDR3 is TGTGCCAGCAGTGACGGGTATGAGCAGTTCTTC. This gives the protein CASSDGYEQFF.